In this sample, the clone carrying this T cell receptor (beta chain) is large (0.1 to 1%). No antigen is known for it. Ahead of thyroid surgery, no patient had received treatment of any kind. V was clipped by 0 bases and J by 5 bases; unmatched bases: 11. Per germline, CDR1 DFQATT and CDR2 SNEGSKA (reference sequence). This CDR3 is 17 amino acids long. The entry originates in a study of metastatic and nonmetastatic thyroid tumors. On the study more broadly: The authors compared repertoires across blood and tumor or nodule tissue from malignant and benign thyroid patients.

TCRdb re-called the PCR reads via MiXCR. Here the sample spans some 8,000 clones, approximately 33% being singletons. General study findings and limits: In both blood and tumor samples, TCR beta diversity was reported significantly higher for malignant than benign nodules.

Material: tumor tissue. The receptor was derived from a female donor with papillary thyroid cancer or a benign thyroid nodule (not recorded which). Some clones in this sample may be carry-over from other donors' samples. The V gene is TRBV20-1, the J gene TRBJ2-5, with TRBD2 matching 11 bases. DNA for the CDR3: TGCAGTGCTAGAGATCTCTTCGGGGTAGCGGGAGGGGAGACCCAGTACTTC. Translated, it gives CSARDLFGVAGGETQYF.